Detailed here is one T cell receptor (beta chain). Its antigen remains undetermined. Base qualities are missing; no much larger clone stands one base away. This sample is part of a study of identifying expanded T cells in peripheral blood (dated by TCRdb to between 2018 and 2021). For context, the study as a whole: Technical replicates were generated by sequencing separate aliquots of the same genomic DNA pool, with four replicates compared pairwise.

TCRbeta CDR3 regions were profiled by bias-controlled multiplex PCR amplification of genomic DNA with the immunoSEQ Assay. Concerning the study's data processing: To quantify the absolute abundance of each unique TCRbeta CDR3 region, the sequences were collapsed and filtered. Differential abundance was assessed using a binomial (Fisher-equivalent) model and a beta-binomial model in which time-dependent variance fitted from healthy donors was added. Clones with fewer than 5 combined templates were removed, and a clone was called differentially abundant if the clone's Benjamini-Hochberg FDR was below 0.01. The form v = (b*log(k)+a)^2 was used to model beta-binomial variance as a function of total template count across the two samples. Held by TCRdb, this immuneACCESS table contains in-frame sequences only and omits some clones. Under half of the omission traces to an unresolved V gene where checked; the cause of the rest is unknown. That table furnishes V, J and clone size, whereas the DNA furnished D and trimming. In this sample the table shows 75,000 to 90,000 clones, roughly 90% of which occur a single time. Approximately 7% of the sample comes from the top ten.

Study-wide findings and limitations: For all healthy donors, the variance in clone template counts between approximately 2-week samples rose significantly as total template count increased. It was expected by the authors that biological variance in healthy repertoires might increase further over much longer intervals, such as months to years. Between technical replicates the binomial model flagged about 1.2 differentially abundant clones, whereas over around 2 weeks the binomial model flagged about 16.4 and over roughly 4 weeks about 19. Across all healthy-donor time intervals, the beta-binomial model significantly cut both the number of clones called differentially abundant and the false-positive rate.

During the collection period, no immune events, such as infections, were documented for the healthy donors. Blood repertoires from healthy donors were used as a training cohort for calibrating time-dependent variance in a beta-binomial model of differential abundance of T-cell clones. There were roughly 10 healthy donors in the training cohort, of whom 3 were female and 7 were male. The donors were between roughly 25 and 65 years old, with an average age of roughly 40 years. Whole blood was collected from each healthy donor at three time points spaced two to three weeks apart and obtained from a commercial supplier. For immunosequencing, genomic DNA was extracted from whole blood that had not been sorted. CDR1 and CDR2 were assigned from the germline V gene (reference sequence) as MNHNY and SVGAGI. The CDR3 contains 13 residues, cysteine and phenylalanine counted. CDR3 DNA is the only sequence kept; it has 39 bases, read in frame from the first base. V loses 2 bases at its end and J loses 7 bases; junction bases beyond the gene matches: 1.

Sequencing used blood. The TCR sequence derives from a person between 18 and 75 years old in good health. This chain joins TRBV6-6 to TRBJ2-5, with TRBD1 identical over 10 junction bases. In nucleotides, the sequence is TGTGCCAGCAGTTACGGACAGGGGGGGACCCAGTACTTC. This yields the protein CASSYGQGGTQYF.